Below, 12 T cell receptor beta chains from the same sample are listed, as sequenced in a study of blood T cell repertoires in COVID-19. The table came from immunoSEQ multiplex PCR; TCRdb's copy has only in-frame clones and leaves some out. The sample gives approximately 47,000 clones, around nine tenths of which show up once; under 20% is in the top ten. Specimen: peripheral blood. These receptors were taken from a man in his 70s with active COVID-19.

This clone came up once. The chain employs TRBV6-1 and TRBJ2-1, with 13 bases lining up with TRBD2. This CDR3 contains 17 residues. Unmatched junction bases numbered 9, after V lost 6 bases and J lost 4 bases. Germline CDR1 is MNHNS and CDR2 is SASEGT. The CDR3 sequence is CASRERKTSGRYNEQFF. In DNA, the CDR3 is TGTGCCAGCAGGGAAAGGAAGACTAGCGGGAGGTACAATGAGCAGTTCTTC.

The chain is built from TRBV11-3 and TRBJ2-7; tentatively, D is TRBD1 (6 bases). This CDR3 contains 13 residues. Germline CDR1 is SGHNT and CDR2 is YENEEA. V dropped 2 bases and J dropped 6 bases, with 11 bases sitting between them. DNA of the CDR3: TGTGCCAGCAGCTTAACAGGGTACCCCGAGCAGTACTTC. The encoded protein is CASSLTGYPEQYF. Using reference TRBV11-3 and TRBJ2-7 for the parts outside the CDR3, the full variable domain is EAGVVQSPRYKIIEKKQPVAFWCNPISGHNTLYWYLQNLGQGPELLIRYENEEAVDDSQLPKDRFSAERLKGVDSTLKIQPAELGDSAVYLCASSLTGYPEQYFGPGTRLTVT.

The genes are TRBV6-5 and TRBJ1-2; weak D call: TRBD1 (5 bases). Trimming removed 3 bases from V and 6 bases from J, with 17 bases in between. The germline CDR1 and CDR2 sequences are MNHEY and SVGAGI. The CDR3 totals 15 residues. For the CDR3, the DNA is TGTGCCAGCAGTTATCCCCCGACAGACACTAATGGCTACACCTTC. This codes for CASSYPPTDTNGYTF.

The J gene is TRBJ2-7, the V gene TRBV28; TRBD1 matches at 8 bases. Unmatched junction bases numbered 9, after V lost 3 bases and J lost 2 bases. The germline V gene has CDR1 MDHEN and CDR2 SYDVKM. The CDR3 loop spans 16 amino acids. CDR3 amino acids: CASSFVGTGSPYEQYF. The CDR3 coding sequence is TGTGCCAGCAGTTTCGTTGGGACAGGCAGTCCCTACGAGCAGTACTTC.

J is TRBJ1-4 and V is TRBV28; 7 bases agree with TRBD1. With V trimmed by 4 bases and J by 13 bases, 9 bases remained unmatched. Germline CDR1 and CDR2: MDHEN and SYDVKM. The CDR3 contains 13 residues. Here the CDR3 reads CASSSRGARRLFF. The DNA of the CDR3 is TGTGCCAGCAGTTCCAGGGGGGCCCGCCGACTGTTTTTT.

The rearrangement links TRBV9 to TRBJ1-3; a weak D match, TRBD1 (6 bases). The V end lost 3 bases, the J end lost 13 bases, and 14 bases lay between the germline ends. CDR3 length: 12 residues. The germline V gene has CDR1 SGDLS and CDR2 YYNGEE. The CDR3 DNA follows: TGTGCCAGCAGCGGAGGGACAACTGCGATATATTTT. This encodes CASSGGTTAIYF.

The rearrangement joins TRBV7-9 to TRBJ2-1; 7 bases match TRBD2. V lost 0 bases, J lost 4 bases, and 3 bases stayed unmatched. The CDR3 has 15 residues. Germline lookup yields CDR1 SEHNR and CDR2 FQNEAQ (reference sequence). DNA for the CDR3: TGTGCCAGCAGCTTAGCCAGCGGGGTTTACAATGAGCAGTTCTTC. This translates into CASSLASGVYNEQFF. Drawing the rest from reference TRBV7-9 and TRBJ2-1, the complete variable domain is DTGVSQNPRHKITKRGQNVTFRCDPISEHNRLYWYRQTLGQGPEFLTYFQNEAQLEKSRLLSDRFSAERPKGSFSTLEIQRTEQGDSAMYLCASSLASGVYNEQFFGPGTRLTVL.

V gene TRBV28 combines with J gene TRBJ2-7, with D possibly matching TRBD2 (7 bases). The CDR3 is 14 amino acids. The V gene's germline CDR1 is MDHEN and CDR2 SYDVKM. Trimming removed 8 bases at V and 7 bases at J, with 21 bases between. The CDR3 loop reads CASVPGGQIKEQYF. The CDR3 DNA reads as TGTGCCAGCGTCCCGGGGGGACAAATAAAAGAGCAGTACTTC.

The chain combines TRBV7-8 with TRBJ2-1; D perhaps matches TRBD2 (5 bases). CDR1 is SGHVS, CDR2 FQNEAQ, per germline. V shed 4 bases and J shed 4 bases, with 14 bases lying between them. CDR3 length: 15 amino acids. CDR3: CASSSSTRTYNEQFF. CDR3 coding DNA: TGTGCCAGCAGCTCTTCCACTAGAACTTACAATGAGCAGTTCTTC.

CDR3 amino acids: CASSGGTGGGYEQYF. The CDR3 nucleotides read TGCGCCAGCAGCGGAGGGACAGGGGGCGGCTACGAGCAGTACTTC. The V and J genes are TRBV5-1 and TRBJ2-7; 12 bases match TRBD1. This CDR3 has 15 residues. Germline CDR1 reads SGHRS; CDR2 reads YFSETQ. V dropped 4 bases and J dropped 3; count of bases not matched to a gene: 5.

The CDR3 sequence: CASSPLAGVWSNEQFF. The DNA for the CDR3 is TGTGCCAGCAGTCCACTAGCGGGAGTCTGGAGCAATGAGCAGTTCTTC. The V and J genes are TRBV27 and TRBJ2-1; 11 bases line up with TRBD2. The CDR3 sequence is 16 residues long. The V and J ends lost 5 bases and 6 bases, in that order; junction bases with no gene match: 9. Germline V gene data show CDR1 as MNHEY and CDR2 as SMNVEV (reference sequence).

This clone was observed a single time. The chain has TRBV14 and TRBJ2-1, with D possibly matching TRBD2 (6 bases). The CDR3 is made up of 11 amino acids. V shed 8 bases and J shed 7 bases, with 9 bases lying between them. The germline V gene encodes CDR1 SGHDN and CDR2 FVKESK. CDR3 protein: CASGRGNEQFF. The DNA for the CDR3 is TGTGCCAGCGGACGGGGGAATGAGCAGTTCTTC.